What follows are 6 T cell receptor beta chains derived from one specimen sequenced in a study of T cell clonotyping in hematopoietic cell transplantation. Produced via immunoSEQ multiplex PCR; TCRdb's table is partial and in-frame only. The table lists more than 9,500 clones, roughly 90% of them singletons. The specimen sequenced was peripheral blood mononuclear cells. These receptors were obtained from a woman in her forties or fifties in good health. Some clones in this sample may be carry-over from other donors' samples.

The CDR3 coding sequence is TGTGCCAGCAGCTCTTCCGGGACAGGGGGTCGTCTAGCTTTCTTT. Residues: CASSSSGTGGRLAFF. The rearrangement joins TRBV28 to TRBJ1-1, with 11 bases that match TRBD1. CDR3 length: 15 residues. The V segment lost 6 bases and the J segment 10 bases; nucleotides outside the gene matches: 13. Germline V gene data show CDR1 as MDHEN and CDR2 as SYDVKM.

The chain has TRBV4-1 and TRBJ1-6, with D possibly being TRBD1 (5 bases). V dropped 1 base and J dropped 6 bases, with 16 bases sitting between them. The CDR3 contains 17 residues. CDR1 is MGHRA, CDR2 YSYEKL, per germline. The chain's CDR3 is CASSQGLGVDPNSPLHF. The DNA for the CDR3 is TGCGCCAGCAGCCAAGGATTGGGGGTAGACCCTAATTCACCCCTCCACTTT.

The chain has TRBV6-1 and TRBJ1-2, with D perhaps TRBD1 (5 bases). The CDR3 loop spans 13 amino acids. Trimming removed 8 bases at V and 3 bases at J, with 13 bases between. Per the germline V gene, CDR1 is MNHNS and CDR2 is SASEGT. CDR3 nucleotides: TGTGCCAGCTCCGCAGGGCACGACTATGGCTACACCTTC. It encodes CASSAGHDYGYTF.

This clone occurred once. V usage is TRBV6-5 and J usage is TRBJ2-7, with 8 bases aligning to TRBD1. J was trimmed by 1 base and V by 6 bases; bases with no gene match: 2. The CDR3 runs 13 residues. Germline loops: CDR1 MNHEY, CDR2 SVGAGI. In DNA, the CDR3 is TGTGCCAGCAGCGGACAGGGTTCCTACGAGCAGTACTTC. It specifies CASSGQGSYEQYF.

V usage is TRBV6-6 and J usage is TRBJ1-4, with D maybe TRBD1 (5 bases). The CDR3 runs 16 residues. V was clipped by 4 bases and J by 3 bases, with 15 bases between them. Germline CDR1 reads MNHNY; CDR2 reads SVGAGI (reference sequence). The CDR3: CASSWGFGTANEKLFF. CDR3 DNA sequence: TGTGCCAGCAGTTGGGGGTTTGGGACGGCTAATGAAAAACTGTTTTTT.

This clone has a handful of counts. The V gene is TRBV7-9, the J gene TRBJ2-7; D is undetermined. CDR3 length: 11 amino acids. The germline V gene has CDR1 SEHNR and CDR2 FQNEAQ (reference sequence). The V end was cut by 5 bases, the J end by 6 bases, with 8 bases between. The chain's CDR3 is CASSPAFEQYF. The CDR3 DNA reads TGTGCCAGCAGCCCCGCCTTCGAGCAGTACTTC.